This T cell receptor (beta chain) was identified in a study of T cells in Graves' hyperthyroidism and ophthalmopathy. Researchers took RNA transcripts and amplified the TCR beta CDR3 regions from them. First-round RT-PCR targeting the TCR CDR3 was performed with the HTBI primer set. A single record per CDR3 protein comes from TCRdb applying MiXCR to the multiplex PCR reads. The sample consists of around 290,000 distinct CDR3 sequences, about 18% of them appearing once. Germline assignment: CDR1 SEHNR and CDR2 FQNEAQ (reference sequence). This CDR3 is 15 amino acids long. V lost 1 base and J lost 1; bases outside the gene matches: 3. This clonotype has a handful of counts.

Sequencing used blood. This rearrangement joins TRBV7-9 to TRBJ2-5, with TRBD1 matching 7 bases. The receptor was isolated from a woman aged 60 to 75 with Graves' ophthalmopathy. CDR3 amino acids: CASSLGGTAQETQYF. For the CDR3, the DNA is TGTGCCAGCAGCTTAGGAGGGACAGCCCAAGAGACCCAGTACTTC.